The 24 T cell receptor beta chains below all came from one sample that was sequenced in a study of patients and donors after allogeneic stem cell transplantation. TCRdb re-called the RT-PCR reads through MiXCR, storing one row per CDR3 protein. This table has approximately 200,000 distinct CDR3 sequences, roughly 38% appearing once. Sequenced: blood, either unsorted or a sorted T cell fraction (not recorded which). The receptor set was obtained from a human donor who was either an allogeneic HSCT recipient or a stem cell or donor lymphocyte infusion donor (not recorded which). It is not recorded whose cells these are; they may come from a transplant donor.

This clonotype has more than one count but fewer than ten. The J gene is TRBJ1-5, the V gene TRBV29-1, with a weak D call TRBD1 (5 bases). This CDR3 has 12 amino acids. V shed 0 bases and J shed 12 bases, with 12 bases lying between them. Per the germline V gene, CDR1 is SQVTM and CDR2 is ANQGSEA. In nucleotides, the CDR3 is TGCAGCGTTGAAGATCTTTCAGGGCTCCAGCATTTT. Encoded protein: CSVEDLSGLQHF.

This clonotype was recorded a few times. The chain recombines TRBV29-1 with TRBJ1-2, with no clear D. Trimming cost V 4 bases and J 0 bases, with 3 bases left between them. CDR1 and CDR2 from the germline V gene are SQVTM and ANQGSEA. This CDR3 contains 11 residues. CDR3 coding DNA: TGCAGCGTTGTCCCTAACTATGGCTACACCTTC. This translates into CSVVPNYGYTF. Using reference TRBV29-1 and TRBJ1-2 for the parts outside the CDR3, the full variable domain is SAVISQKPSRDICQRGTSLTIQCQVDSQVTMMFWYRQQPGQSLTLIATANQGSEATYESGFVIDKFPISRPNLTFSTLTVSNMSPEDSSIYLCSVVPNYGYTFGSGTRLTVV.

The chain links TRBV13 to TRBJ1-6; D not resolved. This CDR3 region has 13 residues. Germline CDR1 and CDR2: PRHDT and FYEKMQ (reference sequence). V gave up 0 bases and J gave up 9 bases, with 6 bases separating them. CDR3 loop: CASSLGLGSPLHF. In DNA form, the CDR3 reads TGTGCCAGCAGCTTAGGCCTAGGTTCACCCCTCCACTTT.

Here the CDR3 reads CASYSGAGWLTEAFF. CDR3 bases: TGTGCCAGCTACTCTGGGGCAGGGTGGCTCACTGAAGCTTTCTTT. This rearrangement joins TRBV12-3 or TRBV12-4 to TRBJ1-1; perhaps TRBD1 as D (5 bases). Trimming shortened V by 8 bases and J by 4 bases, and 20 bases separated the two germline ends. The CDR3 is 15 residues long.

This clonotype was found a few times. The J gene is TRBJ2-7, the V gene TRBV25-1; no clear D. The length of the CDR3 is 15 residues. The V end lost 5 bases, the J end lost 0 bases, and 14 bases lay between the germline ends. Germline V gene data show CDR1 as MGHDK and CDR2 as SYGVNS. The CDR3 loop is CASSPGGVSSYEQYF. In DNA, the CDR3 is TGTGCCAGCAGTCCGGGTGGGGTTAGCTCCTACGAGCAGTACTTC.

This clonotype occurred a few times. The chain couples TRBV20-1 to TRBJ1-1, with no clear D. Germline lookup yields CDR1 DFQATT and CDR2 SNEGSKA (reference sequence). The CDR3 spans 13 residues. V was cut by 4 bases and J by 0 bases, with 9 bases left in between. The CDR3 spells CSATRSLNTEAFF. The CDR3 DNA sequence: TGCAGTGCTACCAGGAGTTTGAACACTGAAGCTTTCTTT.

CDR3: CASSLGGIQPQHF. CDR3 nucleotides: TGTGCCAGCAGTTTAGGAGGGATACAGCCCCAGCATTTT. The rearrangement links TRBV12-3 or TRBV12-4 to TRBJ1-5; the D is unclear. This CDR3 region has 13 residues. V lost 1 base and J lost 7, with 8 bases in between.

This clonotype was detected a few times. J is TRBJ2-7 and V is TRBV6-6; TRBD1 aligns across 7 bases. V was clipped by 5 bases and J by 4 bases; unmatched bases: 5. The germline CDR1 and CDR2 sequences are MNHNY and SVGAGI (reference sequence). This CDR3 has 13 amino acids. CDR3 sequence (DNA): TGTGCCAGCAGTCAAGGGACAGCTTACGAGCAGTACTTC. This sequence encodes CASSQGTAYEQYF.

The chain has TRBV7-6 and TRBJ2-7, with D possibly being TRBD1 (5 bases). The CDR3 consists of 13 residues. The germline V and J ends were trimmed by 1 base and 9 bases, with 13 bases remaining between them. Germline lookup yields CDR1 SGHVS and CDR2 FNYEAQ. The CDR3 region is CASSLGARGRQYF. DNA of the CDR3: TGTGCCAGCAGCTTAGGGGCAAGGGGAAGGCAGTACTTC.

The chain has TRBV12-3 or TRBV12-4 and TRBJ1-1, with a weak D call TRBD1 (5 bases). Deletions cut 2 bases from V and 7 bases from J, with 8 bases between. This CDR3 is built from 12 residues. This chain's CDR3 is CASSLPGSEAFF. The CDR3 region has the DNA TGTGCCAGCAGTTTACCAGGGAGTGAAGCTTTCTTT.

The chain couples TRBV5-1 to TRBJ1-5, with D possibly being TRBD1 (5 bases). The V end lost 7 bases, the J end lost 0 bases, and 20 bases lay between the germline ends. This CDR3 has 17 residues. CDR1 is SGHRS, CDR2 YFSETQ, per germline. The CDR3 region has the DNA TGCGCCAGCTCCACCGGGACGGGCCATTATAGCAATCAGCCCCAGCATTTT. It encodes CASSTGTGHYSNQPQHF.

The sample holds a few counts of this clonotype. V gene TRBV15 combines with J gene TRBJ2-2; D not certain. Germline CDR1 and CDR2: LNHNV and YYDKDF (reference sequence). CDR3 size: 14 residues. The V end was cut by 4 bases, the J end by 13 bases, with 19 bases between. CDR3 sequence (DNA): TGTGCCACCAGCACCACGATTGAAGGGTTTGCGCTGTTTTTT. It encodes CATSTTIEGFALFF.

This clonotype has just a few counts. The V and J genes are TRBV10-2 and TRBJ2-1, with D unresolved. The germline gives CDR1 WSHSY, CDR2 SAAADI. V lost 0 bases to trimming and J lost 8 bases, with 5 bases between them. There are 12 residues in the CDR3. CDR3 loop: CASSESIDEQFF. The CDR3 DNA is TGCGCCAGCAGTGAGTCGATTGATGAGCAGTTCTTC.

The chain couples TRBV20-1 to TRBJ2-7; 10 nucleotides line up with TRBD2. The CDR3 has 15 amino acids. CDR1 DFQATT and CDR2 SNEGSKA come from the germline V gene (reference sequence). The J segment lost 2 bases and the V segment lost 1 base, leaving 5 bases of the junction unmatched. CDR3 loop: CSARASGGPAYEQYF. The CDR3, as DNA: TGCAGTGCTAGAGCTAGCGGGGGACCCGCCTACGAGCAGTACTTC.

This CDR3 reads CSATTVGFYGYTF. For the CDR3, the DNA is TGCAGCGCAACCACTGTGGGGTTCTATGGCTACACCTTC. The chain carries TRBV29-1 and TRBJ1-2; D not resolved. V lost 7 bases and J lost 4, with 16 bases in between. The V gene's germline CDR1 is SQVTM and CDR2 ANQGSEA. The CDR3 extends over 13 amino acids.

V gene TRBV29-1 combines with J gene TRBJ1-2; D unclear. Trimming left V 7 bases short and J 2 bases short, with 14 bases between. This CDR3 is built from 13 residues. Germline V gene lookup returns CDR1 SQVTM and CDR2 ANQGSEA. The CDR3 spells CSAVADPNYGYTF. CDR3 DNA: TGCAGCGCCGTCGCGGACCCAAACTATGGCTACACCTTC.

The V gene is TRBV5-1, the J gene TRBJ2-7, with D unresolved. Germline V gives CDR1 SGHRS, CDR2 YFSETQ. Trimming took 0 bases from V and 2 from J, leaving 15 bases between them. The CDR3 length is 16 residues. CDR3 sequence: CASSLVSSLRTYEQYF. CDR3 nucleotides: TGCGCCAGCAGCTTGGTGAGCAGTCTAAGAACCTACGAGCAGTACTTC.

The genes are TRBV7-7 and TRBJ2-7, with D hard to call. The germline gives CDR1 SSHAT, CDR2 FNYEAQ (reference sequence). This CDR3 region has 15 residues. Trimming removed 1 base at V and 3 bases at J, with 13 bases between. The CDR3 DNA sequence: TGTGCCAGCAGCTTAGTAGGTAGAGACGGCTACGAGCAGTACTTC. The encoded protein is CASSLVGRDGYEQYF.

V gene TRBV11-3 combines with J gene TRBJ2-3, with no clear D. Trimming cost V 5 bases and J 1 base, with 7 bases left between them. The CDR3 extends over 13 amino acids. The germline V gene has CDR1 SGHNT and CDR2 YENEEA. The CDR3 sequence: CASSHRRTDTQYF. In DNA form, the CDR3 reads TGTGCCAGCAGCCACAGACGCACAGATACGCAGTATTTT.

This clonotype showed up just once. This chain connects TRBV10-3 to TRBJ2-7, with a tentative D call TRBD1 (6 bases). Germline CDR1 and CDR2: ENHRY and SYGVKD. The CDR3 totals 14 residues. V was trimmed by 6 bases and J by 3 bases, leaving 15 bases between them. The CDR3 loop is CAIRLQGGHYEQYF. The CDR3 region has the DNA TGTGCCATCAGACTACAGGGTGGCCACTACGAGCAGTACTTC.

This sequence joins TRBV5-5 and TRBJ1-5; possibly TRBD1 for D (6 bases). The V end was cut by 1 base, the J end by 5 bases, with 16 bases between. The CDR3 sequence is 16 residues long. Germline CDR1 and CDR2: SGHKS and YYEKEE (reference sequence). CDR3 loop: CASSLLATGNHQPQHF. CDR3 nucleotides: TGTGCCAGCAGCTTGCTCGCAACAGGGAACCATCAGCCCCAGCATTTT.

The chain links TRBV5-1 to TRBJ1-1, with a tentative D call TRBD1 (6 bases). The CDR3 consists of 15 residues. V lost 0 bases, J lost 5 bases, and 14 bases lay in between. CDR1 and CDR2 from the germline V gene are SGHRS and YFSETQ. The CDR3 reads CASSLEGRGRTEAFF. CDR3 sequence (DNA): TGCGCCAGCAGCTTGGAGGGCAGGGGACGGACTGAAGCTTTCTTT.

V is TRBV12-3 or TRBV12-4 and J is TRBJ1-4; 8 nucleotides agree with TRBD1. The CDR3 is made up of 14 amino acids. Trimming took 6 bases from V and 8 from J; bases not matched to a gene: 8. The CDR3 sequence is CASSGDRGREKLFF. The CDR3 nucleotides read TGTGCCAGCAGCGGTGACAGGGGACGAGAAAAACTGTTTTTT.

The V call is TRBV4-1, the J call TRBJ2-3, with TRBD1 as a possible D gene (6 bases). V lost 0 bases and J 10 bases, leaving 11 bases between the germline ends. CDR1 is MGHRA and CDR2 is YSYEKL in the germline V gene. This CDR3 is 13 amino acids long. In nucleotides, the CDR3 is TGCGCCAGCAGCCAAGATCCGACAGGCTCGCAGTATTTT. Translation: CASSQDPTGSQYF.